This TCR beta chain appears in the sequencing data of a study of T-cell reconstitution after alpha-beta-depleted transplantation in children. The CDR3 extends over 16 amino acids. Trimming cost V 3 bases and J 4 bases, with 18 bases left between them. Germline lookup yields CDR1 MNHNS and CDR2 SASEGT. This sample's TCRbeta library carried unique molecular identifier barcodes. TCRdb fed the PCR reads into MiXCR, producing one record per CDR3 protein. The table includes 500,000 to 600,000 distinct CDR3 sequences, 30% to 35% detected once. Specimen: PBMCs from the stem cell graft donor, collected from the stem cell graft. V usage is TRBV6-1 and J usage is TRBJ2-5, with a possible D match to TRBD2 (5 bases). This clonotype originated in a human donor who donated a stem cell graft to a child with aplastic anemia. DNA of the CDR3: TGTGCCAGCAGTGAGGCTAGCCCAGGCACCACAGAGACCCAGTACTTC. Translated: CASSEASPGTTETQYF.